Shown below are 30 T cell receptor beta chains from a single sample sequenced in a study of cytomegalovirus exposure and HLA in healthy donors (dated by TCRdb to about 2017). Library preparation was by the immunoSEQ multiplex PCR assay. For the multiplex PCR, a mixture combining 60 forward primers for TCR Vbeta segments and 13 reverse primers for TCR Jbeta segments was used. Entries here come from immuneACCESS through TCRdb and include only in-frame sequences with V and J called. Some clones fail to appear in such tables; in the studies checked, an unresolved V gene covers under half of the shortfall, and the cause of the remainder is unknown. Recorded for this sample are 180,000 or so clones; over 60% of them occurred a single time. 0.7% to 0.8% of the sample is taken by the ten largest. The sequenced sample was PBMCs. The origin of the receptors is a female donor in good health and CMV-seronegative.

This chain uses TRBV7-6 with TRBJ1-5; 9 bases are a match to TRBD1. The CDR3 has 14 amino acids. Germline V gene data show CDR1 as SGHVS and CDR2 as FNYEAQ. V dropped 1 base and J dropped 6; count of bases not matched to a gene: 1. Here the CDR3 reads CASSLEDRGQPQHF. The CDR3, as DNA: TGTGCCAGCAGCTTAGAGGACAGGGGTCAGCCCCAGCATTTT. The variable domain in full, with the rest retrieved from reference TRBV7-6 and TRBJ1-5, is GAGVSQSPRYKVTKRGQDVALRCDPISGHVSLYWYRQALGQGPEFLTYFNYEAQQDKSGLPNDRFSAERPEGSISTLTIQRTEQRDSAMYRCASSLEDRGQPQHFGDGTRLSIL.

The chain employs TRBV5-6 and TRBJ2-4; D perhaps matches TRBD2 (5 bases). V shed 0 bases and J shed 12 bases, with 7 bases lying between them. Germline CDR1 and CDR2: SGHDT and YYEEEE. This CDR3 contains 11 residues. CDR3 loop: CASSLEGGQYF. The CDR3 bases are TGTGCCAGCAGCTTGGAAGGAGGTCAGTACTTC.

In DNA form, the CDR3 reads TGTGCCAGCACCCAAGACAGGACCGGTGGAAACACCATATATTTT. Its protein is CASTQDRTGGNTIYF. This rearrangement joins TRBV5-4 to TRBJ1-3, with a weak D call TRBD1 (6 bases). Germline loops: CDR1 SGHNT, CDR2 YYREEE (reference sequence). V was clipped by 6 bases and J by 3 bases, with 16 bases between them. The CDR3 length is 15 residues. Supplemented by reference TRBV5-4 and TRBJ1-3, the full variable domain reads ETGVTQSPTHLIKTRGQQVTLRCSSQSGHNTVSWYQQALGQGPQFIFQYYREEENGRGNFPPRFSGLQFPNYSSELNVNALELDDSALYLCASTQDRTGGNTIYFGEGSWLTVV.

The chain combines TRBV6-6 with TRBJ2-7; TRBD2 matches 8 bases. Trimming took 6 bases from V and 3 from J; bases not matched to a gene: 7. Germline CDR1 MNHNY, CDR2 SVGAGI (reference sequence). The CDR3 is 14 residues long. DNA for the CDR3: TGTGCCAGCAGAGTTAGCGGGACCAACTACGAGCAGTACTTC. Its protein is CASRVSGTNYEQYF.

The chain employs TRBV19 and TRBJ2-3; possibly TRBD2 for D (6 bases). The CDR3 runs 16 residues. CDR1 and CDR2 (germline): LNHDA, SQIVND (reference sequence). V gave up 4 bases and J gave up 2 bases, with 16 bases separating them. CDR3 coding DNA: TGTGCCAGTAGTAGAGGAGGGTCCCGATCCACAGATACGCAGTATTTT. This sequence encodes CASSRGGSRSTDTQYF.

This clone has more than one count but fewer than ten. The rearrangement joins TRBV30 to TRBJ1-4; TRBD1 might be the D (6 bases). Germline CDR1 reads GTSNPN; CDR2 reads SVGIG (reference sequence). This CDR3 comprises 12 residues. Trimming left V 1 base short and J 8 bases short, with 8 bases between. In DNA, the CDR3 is TGTGCCTGGAGTGCACAGGGAGAAAAACTGTTTTTT. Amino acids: CAWSAQGEKLFF.

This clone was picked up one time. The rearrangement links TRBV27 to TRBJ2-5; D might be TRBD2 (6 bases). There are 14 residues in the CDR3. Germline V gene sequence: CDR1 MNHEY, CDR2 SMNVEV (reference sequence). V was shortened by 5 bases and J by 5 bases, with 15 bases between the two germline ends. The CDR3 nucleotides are TGTGCCAGCAGTCTACTCCCCAGCGGGGAGACCCAGTACTTC. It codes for CASSLLPSGETQYF.

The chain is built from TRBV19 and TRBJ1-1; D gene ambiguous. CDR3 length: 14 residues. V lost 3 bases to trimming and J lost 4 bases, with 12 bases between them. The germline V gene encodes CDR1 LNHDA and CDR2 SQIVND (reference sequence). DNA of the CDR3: TGTGCCAGTAGTATTGCCGCCCGGGGCACTGAAGCTTTCTTT. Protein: CASSIAARGTEAFF.

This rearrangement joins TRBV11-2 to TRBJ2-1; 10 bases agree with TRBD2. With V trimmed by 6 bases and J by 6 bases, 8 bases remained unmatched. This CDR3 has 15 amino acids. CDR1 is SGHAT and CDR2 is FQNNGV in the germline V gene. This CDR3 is CASRFTSGKGNEQFF. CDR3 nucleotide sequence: TGTGCCAGCAGGTTTACTAGCGGGAAGGGCAATGAGCAGTTCTTC.

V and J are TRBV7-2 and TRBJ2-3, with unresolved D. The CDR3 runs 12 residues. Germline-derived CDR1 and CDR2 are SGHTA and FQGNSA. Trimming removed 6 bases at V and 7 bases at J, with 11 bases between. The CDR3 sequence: CASSFRENTQYF. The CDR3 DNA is TGTGCCAGCAGTTTCCGAGAGAATACGCAGTATTTT.

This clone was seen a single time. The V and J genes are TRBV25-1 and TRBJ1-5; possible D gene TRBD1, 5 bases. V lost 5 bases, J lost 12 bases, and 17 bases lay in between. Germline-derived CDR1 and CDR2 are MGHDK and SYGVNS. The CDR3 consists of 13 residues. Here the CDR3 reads CASSSSRRGIQHF. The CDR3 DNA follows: TGTGCCAGCAGTTCCTCTCGGCGGGGGATCCAGCATTTT.

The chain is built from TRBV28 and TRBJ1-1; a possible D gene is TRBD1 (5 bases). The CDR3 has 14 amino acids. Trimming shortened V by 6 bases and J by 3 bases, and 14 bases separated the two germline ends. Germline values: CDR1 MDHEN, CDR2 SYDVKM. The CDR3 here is CASSPWEGHTEAFF. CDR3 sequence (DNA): TGTGCCAGCAGCCCATGGGAGGGGCACACTGAAGCTTTCTTT.

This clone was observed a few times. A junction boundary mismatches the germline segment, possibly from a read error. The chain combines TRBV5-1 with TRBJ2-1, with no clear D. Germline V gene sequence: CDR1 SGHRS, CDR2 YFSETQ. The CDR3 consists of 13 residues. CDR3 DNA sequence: TGCGCCAGCAGCTTGGTATCCTACGATGAGCAGTTCTTC. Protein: CASSLVSYDEQFF.

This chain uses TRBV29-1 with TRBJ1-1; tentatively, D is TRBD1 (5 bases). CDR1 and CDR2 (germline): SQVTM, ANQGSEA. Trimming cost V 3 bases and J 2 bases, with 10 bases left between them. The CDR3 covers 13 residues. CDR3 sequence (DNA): TGCAGCGTTGACGACAGAGGAAACACTGAAGCTTTCTTT. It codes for CSVDDRGNTEAFF.

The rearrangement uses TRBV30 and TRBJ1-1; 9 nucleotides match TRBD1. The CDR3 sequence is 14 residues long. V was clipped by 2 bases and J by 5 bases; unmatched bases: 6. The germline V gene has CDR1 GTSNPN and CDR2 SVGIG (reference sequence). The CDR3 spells CAWSSGTGTTEAFF. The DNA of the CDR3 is TGTGCCTGGAGTTCGGGGACAGGGACTACTGAAGCTTTCTTT. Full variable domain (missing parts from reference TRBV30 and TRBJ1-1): SQTIHQWPATLVQPVGSPLSLECTVEGTSNPNLYWYRQAAGRGLQLLFYSVGIGQISSEVPQNLSASRPQDRQFILSSKKLLLSDSGFYLCAWSSGTGTTEAFFGQGTRLTVV.

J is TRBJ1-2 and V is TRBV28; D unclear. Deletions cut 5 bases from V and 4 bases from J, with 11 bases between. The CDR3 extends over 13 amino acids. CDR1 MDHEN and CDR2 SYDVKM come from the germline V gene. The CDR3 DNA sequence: TGTGCCAGCAGTCTGGACTCCACCTATGGCTACACCTTC. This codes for CASSLDSTYGYTF.

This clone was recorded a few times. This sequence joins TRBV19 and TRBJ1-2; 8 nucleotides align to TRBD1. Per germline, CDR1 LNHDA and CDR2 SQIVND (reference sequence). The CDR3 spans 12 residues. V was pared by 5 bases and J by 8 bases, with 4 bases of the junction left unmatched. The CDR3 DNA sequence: TGTGCCAGTAGTCGACAGGGGAAGGGCTACACCTTC. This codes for CASSRQGKGYTF.

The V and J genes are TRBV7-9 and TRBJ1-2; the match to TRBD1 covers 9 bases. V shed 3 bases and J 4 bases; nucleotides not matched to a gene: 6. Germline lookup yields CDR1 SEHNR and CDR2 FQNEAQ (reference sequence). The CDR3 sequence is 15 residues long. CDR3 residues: CASSFTGGDLYGYTF. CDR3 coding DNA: TGTGCCAGCAGCTTTACAGGGGGCGACCTCTATGGCTACACCTTC.

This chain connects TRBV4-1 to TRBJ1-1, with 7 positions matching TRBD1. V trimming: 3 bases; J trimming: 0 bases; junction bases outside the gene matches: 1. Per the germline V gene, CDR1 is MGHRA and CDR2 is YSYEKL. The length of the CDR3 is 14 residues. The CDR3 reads CASSQTGMNTEAFF. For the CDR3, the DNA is TGCGCCAGCAGCCAGACAGGGATGAACACTGAAGCTTTCTTT.

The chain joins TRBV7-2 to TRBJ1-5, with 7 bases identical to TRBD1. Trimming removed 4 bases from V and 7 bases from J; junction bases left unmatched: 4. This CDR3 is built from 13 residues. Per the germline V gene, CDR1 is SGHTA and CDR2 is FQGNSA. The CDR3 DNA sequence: TGTGCCAGCAGCTACAGGGGTCAGCAGCCCCAGCATTTT. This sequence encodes CASSYRGQQPQHF.

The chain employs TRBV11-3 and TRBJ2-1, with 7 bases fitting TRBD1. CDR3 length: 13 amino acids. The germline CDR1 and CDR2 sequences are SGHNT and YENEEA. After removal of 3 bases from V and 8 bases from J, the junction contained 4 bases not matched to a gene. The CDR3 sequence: CASSFSGTDEQFF. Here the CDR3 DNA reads TGTGCCAGCAGCTTTTCCGGGACAGATGAGCAGTTCTTC.

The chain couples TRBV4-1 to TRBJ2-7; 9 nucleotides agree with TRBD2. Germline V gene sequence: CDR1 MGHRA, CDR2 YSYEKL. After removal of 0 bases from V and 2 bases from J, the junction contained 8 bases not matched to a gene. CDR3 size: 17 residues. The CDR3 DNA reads TGCGCCAGCAGCCAAGACCGGGAGGCGGGAGGGACCTACGAGCAGTACTTC. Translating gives CASSQDREAGGTYEQYF.

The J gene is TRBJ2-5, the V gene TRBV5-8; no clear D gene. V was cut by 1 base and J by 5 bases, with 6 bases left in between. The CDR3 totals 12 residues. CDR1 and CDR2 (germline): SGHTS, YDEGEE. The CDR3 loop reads CASSLSAETQYF. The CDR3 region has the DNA TGTGCCAGCAGCTTGTCTGCGGAGACCCAGTACTTC.

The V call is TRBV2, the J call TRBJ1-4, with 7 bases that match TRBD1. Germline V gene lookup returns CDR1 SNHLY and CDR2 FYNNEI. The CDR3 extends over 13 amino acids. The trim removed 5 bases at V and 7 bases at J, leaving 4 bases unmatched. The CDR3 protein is CASSPGGFEKLFF. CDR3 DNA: TGTGCCAGCAGTCCAGGGGGGTTTGAAAAACTGTTTTTT.

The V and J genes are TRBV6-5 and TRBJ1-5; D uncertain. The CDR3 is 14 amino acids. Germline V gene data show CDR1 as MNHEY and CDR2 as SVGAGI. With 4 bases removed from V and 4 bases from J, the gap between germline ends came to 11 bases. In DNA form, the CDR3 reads TGTGCCAGCAGTTCCGGGGTGGGGAATCAGCCCCAGCATTTT. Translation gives CASSSGVGNQPQHF.

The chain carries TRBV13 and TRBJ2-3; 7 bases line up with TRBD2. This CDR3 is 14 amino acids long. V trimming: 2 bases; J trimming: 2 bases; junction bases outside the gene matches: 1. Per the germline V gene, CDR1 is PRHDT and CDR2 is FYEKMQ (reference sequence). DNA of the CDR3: TGTGCCAGCAGCTTACGGGACTACACAGATACGCAGTATTTT. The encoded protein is CASSLRDYTDTQYF.

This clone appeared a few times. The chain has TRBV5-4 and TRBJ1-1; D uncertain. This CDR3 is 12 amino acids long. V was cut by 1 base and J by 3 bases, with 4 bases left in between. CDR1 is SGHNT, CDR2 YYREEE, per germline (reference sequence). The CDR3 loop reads CASSLRDTEAFF. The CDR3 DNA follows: TGTGCCAGCAGCTTGCGGGACACTGAAGCTTTCTTT.

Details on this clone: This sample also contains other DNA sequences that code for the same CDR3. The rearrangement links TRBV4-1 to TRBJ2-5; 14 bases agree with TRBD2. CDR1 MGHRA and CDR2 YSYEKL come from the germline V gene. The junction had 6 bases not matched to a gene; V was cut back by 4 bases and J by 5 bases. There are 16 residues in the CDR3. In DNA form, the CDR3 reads TGCGCCAGCAGCCTTCGGACTAGCGGGGGGCAGGAGACCCAGTACTTC. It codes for CASSLRTSGGQETQYF.

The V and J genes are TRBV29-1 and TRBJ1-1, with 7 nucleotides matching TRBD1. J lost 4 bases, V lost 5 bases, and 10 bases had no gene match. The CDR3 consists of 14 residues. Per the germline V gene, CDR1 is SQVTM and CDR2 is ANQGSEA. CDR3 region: CSVRGQWGLTEAFF. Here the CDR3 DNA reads TGCAGCGTTAGGGGACAGTGGGGTCTCACTGAAGCTTTCTTT.

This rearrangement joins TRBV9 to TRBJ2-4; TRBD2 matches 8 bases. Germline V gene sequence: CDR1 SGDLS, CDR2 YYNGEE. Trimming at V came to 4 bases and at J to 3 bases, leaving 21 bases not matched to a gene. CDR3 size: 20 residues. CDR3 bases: TGTGCCAGCAGCCTGGGACTAAGCGGGAGTTCCGGGAGAGACAAAAACATTCAGTACTTC. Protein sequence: CASSLGLSGSSGRDKNIQYF. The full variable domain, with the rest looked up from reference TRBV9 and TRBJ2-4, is DSGVTQTPKHLITATGQRVTLRCSPRSGDLSVYWYQQSLDQGLQFLIQYYNGEERAKGNILERFSAQQFPDLHSELNLSSLELGDSALYFCASSLGLSGSSGRDKNIQYFGAGTRLSVL.